Below are 22 T cell receptor beta chains sequenced from a single sample in a study of early stage breast cancer tumors (dated by TCRdb to the late 2010s). Library generation was performed with the immunoSEQ multiplex PCR assay. TCRdb holds this immuneACCESS table with in-frame rearrangements only. Some clones are missing; in checked studies, unresolved V genes explain under half, and the rest has no known cause. Counted in this sample were tens of thousands of clones; under 75% of them appeared once. The ten largest clones take up roughly 33% of the sample. The specimen sequenced was blood. These receptors were taken from a person aged 50-59 years with breast cancer.

This clone was counted between two and nine times. The chain couples TRBV30 to TRBJ2-2; TRBD2 is a possible D gene (7 bases). V lost 0 bases and J lost 5, with 10 bases in between. Germline V gives CDR1 GTSNPN, CDR2 SVGIG (reference sequence). The CDR3 is 14 residues long. This CDR3 is CAWSVGRGTGELFF. The CDR3 nucleotides read TGTGCCTGGAGTGTAGGGAGGGGGACCGGGGAGCTGTTTTTT.

The chain recombines TRBV2 with TRBJ2-1; 8 nucleotides agree with TRBD2. The CDR3 runs to 14 residues. Unmatched junction bases numbered 6, after V lost 4 bases and J lost 7 bases. Germline CDR1 is SNHLY and CDR2 is FYNNEI. In nucleotides, the CDR3 is TGTGCCAGCAGTGTGCGGGAGGTGCGGAATGAGCAGTTCTTC. It encodes CASSVREVRNEQFF.

This clone was seen a handful of times. This chain connects TRBV9 to TRBJ2-3; 8 bases match TRBD2. CDR3 length: 17 amino acids. Germline CDR1 and CDR2: SGDLS and YYNGEE. Trimming cost V 3 bases and J 2 bases; bases outside gene matches: 11. CDR3 residues: CASSAPTSARNTDTQYF. The CDR3 nucleotides are TGTGCCAGCAGCGCCCCGACTAGCGCCAGGAACACAGATACGCAGTATTTT.

The chain is built from TRBV6-5 and TRBJ2-3, with 10 bases aligning to TRBD2. V lost 6 bases to trimming and J lost 4 bases; unmatched junction nucleotides: 4. CDR1 is MNHEY, CDR2 SVGAGI, per germline. The CDR3 loop spans 14 amino acids. The CDR3: CASSQGLASDTQYF. The CDR3 DNA reads TGTGCCAGCAGCCAGGGACTAGCGTCAGATACGCAGTATTTT.

The rearrangement joins TRBV19 to TRBJ1-5; the D is unclear. Trimming pared 1 base from V and 6 bases from J, leaving 7 bases between. Germline CDR1 is LNHDA and CDR2 is SQIVND (reference sequence). CDR3 size: 13 residues. CDR3 sequence: CASSIVAGQPQHF. For the CDR3, the DNA is TGTGCCAGTAGTATAGTAGCCGGTCAGCCCCAGCATTTT.

CDR3 residues: CASSSGTGGSYEQYF. In nucleotides, the CDR3 is TGTGCCAGCAGCTCCGGGACAGGGGGCTCCTACGAGCAGTACTTC. The chain combines TRBV11-2 with TRBJ2-7; 11 nucleotides line up with TRBD1. The length of the CDR3 is 15 residues. The trim removed 4 bases at V and 0 bases at J, leaving 2 bases unmatched. CDR1 SGHAT and CDR2 FQNNGV come from the germline V gene. The full variable domain, with the rest looked up from reference TRBV11-2 and TRBJ2-7, is EAGVAQSPRYKIIEKRQSVAFWCNPISGHATLYWYQQILGQGPKLLIQFQNNGVVDDSQLPKDRFSAERLKGVDSTLKIQPAKLEDSAVYLCASSSGTGGSYEQYFGPGTRLTVT.

The gene calls are TRBV18 and TRBJ1-1; 12 bases match TRBD1. The CDR3 is 16 amino acids. The trim removed 1 base at V and 5 bases at J, leaving 5 bases unmatched. Germline CDR1 is KGHSH and CDR2 is LQKENI. The CDR3 here is CASSPLPGQGATEAFF. The CDR3 nucleotides are TGTGCCAGCTCACCACTCCCGGGACAGGGGGCGACTGAAGCTTTCTTT.

V and J are TRBV10-3 and TRBJ2-6, with TRBD1 matching 10 bases. The CDR3 has 17 amino acids. V shed 11 bases, J shed 0 bases, and the junction held 10 bases outside the gene matches. The germline gives CDR1 ENHRY, CDR2 SYGVKD. Here the CDR3 reads CAHTAGQGFSGANVLTF. CDR3 coding DNA: TGTGCCCACACAGCGGGACAGGGGTTCTCTGGGGCCAACGTCCTGACTTTC.

This clone was observed once. The genes are TRBV6-6 and TRBJ2-7; either TRBD1 or TRBD2 may supply D (5 bases each). Germline V CDR1 and CDR2: MNHNY, SVGAGI (reference sequence). V was pared by 7 bases and J by 6 bases, with 22 bases between. CDR3 length: 15 residues. CDR3 nucleotide sequence: TGTGCCAGCAACCACCCCGGGACGGATGCCTTCGAGCAGTACTTC. Translation: CASNHPGTDAFEQYF.

The V call is TRBV6-1, the J call TRBJ2-3; no firm D call. V was trimmed by 8 bases and J by 2 bases, leaving 11 bases between them. The CDR3 has 13 amino acids. Germline assignment: CDR1 MNHNS and CDR2 SASEGT. CDR3 sequence reads: CASGREPTDTQYF. DNA of the CDR3: TGTGCCAGCGGTCGAGAACCCACAGATACGCAGTATTTT.

V and J are TRBV6-6 and TRBJ2-7, with D possibly TRBD2 on 5 matching bases. Germline CDR1 MNHNY, CDR2 SVGAGI (reference sequence). This CDR3 is 13 amino acids long. V lost 11 bases and J lost 6, with 20 bases in between. The CDR3 region has the DNA TGTGCCTCCAACGAGGGCCGCGCGTCCGAGCAGTACTTC. It codes for CASNEGRASEQYF.

The CDR3 spells CAWKLGGSSYEQYF. CDR3 nucleotide sequence: TGTGCCTGGAAGTTGGGCGGGAGCTCCTACGAGCAGTACTTC. The chain carries TRBV30 and TRBJ2-7; 7 bases are a match to TRBD2. The CDR3 is made up of 14 amino acids. The germline V gene encodes CDR1 GTSNPN and CDR2 SVGIG (reference sequence). Trimming at V came to 4 bases and at J to 0 bases, leaving 6 bases not matched to a gene.

This rearrangement joins TRBV5-1 to TRBJ1-1; D remains unclear. This CDR3 has 13 residues. With 4 bases removed from V and 4 bases from J, the gap between germline ends came to 11 bases. CDR1 SGHRS and CDR2 YFSETQ come from the germline V gene. This CDR3 is CASSIDPFTEAFF. The CDR3 DNA is TGCGCCAGCAGCATAGACCCTTTCACTGAAGCTTTCTTT. Based on the CDR3 plus reference TRBV5-1 and TRBJ1-1, the full variable domain is KAGVTQTPRYLIKTRGQQVTLSCSPISGHRSVSWYQQTPGQGLQFLFEYFSETQRNKGNFPGRFSGRQFSNSRSEMNVSTLELGDSALYLCASSIDPFTEAFFGQGTRLTVV.

This sequence joins TRBV30 and TRBJ2-1; D not resolved. Trimming removed 0 bases from V and 9 bases from J, with 9 bases in between. The CDR3 extends over 12 amino acids. In germline, CDR1 is GTSNPN, CDR2 SVGIG (reference sequence). The CDR3: CAWSVLRGEQFF. Written as DNA, the CDR3 is TGTGCCTGGAGTGTACTCCGTGGTGAGCAGTTCTTC.

This clone appeared a few times. CDR3 in DNA: TGCGCCAGCAGCATAGACGGACAGGGGCATCAGCCCCAGCATTTT. Its protein is CASSIDGQGHQPQHF. This sequence joins TRBV5-1 and TRBJ1-5; 9 bases map to TRBD1. Losses at the gene ends were 4 bases for V and 5 bases for J; bases not matched to a gene: 7. This CDR3 spans 15 amino acids. CDR1 is SGHRS, CDR2 YFSETQ, per germline.

This chain uses TRBV27 with TRBJ1-1; TRBD1 aligns across 8 bases. The V gene's germline CDR1 is MNHEY and CDR2 SMNVEV (reference sequence). V trimming: 6 bases; J trimming: 1 base; junction bases outside the gene matches: 4. This CDR3 has 14 amino acids. CDR3 nucleotides: TGTGCCAGCAGCGGGGACAGGTGGAACACTGAAGCTTTCTTT. The encoded protein is CASSGDRWNTEAFF.

The chain carries TRBV7-8 and TRBJ2-1; TRBD2 matches 7 bases. V trimming: 1 base; J trimming: 6 bases; junction bases outside the gene matches: 3. This CDR3 has 14 residues. CDR1 is SGHVS and CDR2 is FQNEAQ in the germline V gene. In nucleotides, the CDR3 is TGTGCCAGCAGCTTAGGGCCTAGCGGCAATGAGCAGTTCTTC. This translates into CASSLGPSGNEQFF.

The rearrangement uses TRBV6-5 and TRBJ1-1, with D tentatively TRBD1 (5 bases). Trimming removed 0 bases at V and 4 bases at J, with 9 bases between. This CDR3 has 14 residues. Germline V gene data show CDR1 as MNHEY and CDR2 as SVGAGI. CDR3 region: CASSYSSGGTEAFF. CDR3 DNA: TGTGCCAGCAGTTACTCGTCCGGGGGCACTGAAGCTTTCTTT.

The CDR3 protein is CASSRRDSGGSYEQYF. CDR3 nucleotide sequence: TGTGCCAGCAGCCGCCGGGACAGCGGGGGCTCCTACGAGCAGTACTTC. J is TRBJ2-7 and V is TRBV5-4; a weak D match, TRBD2 (8 bases). CDR3 length: 16 amino acids. CDR1 is SGHNT and CDR2 is YYREEE in the germline V gene (reference sequence). Trimming removed 4 bases at V and 0 bases at J, with 17 bases between.

This clone appeared a single time. V and J are TRBV6-5 and TRBJ2-5; D is perhaps TRBD1 or TRBD2 (7 bases each). The germline V and J ends were trimmed by 10 bases and 5 bases, with 20 bases remaining between them. The CDR3 has 14 residues. The germline V gene has CDR1 MNHEY and CDR2 SVGAGI. CDR3 sequence: CANAQGGGAETQYF. The CDR3 nucleotides are TGTGCCAACGCCCAGGGGGGGGGCGCGGAGACCCAGTACTTC.

V usage is TRBV7-3 and J usage is TRBJ1-1; D is possibly TRBD1 (5 bases). In germline, CDR1 is SGHTA, CDR2 FQGTGA. V lost 5 bases and J lost 7, with 17 bases in between. The CDR3 runs to 14 residues. The CDR3 protein is CASSRGPGRGEAFF. The CDR3 DNA reads as TGTGCCAGCAGCCGAGGCCCGGGGCGGGGTGAAGCTTTCTTT.

V usage is TRBV18 and J usage is TRBJ1-1, with no clear D. This CDR3 has 15 amino acids. Germline CDR1 and CDR2: KGHSH and LQKENI. Trimming stripped 2 bases from V and 2 bases from J, with 12 bases between. This chain's CDR3 is CASSPEGGFNTEAFF. The CDR3 nucleotides read TGTGCCAGCTCACCAGAGGGAGGATTTAACACTGAAGCTTTCTTT.